This section outlines one T cell receptor (beta chain) sequence together with its context. The germline gives CDR1 MDHEN, CDR2 SYDVKM. Trimming removed 1 base from V and 2 bases from J; junction bases left unmatched: 6. This CDR3 has 17 amino acids. This sample is part of a study of blood T cell repertoires in COVID-19. Assay: immunoSEQ multiplex PCR; the TCRdb copy retains only in-frame clones and omits some. The data contain about 150,000 clones, roughly nine tenths of them singletons. This clonotype was sampled from a man between 18 and 35 years old with COVID-19, enrolled during active disease. This chain uses TRBV28 with TRBJ2-4; 9 bases agree with TRBD2. The sample taken for sequencing was peripheral blood. This CDR3 reads CASSLFSLAGSKNIQYF. The CDR3 nucleotides read TGTGCCAGCAGTTTATTTTCCCTAGCGGGATCCAAAAACATTCAGTACTTC.